The T cell receptor (beta chain) described here comes from a study of blood T cell repertoires in COVID-19. On the study more broadly: Whether acute or convalescent, the COVID-19 samples came from the United States, Italy and Spain. Sources were T cells, B-cell-depleted T cells, or PBMCs; the material itself was cDNA or gDNA.

Measured with immunoSEQ multiplex PCR; TCRdb has only the in-frame clones, and not every one. The sample includes around 250,000 clones, about 84% of them seen just once. V lost 8 bases and J 0 bases, leaving 13 bases between the germline ends. Germline CDR1 is MDHEN and CDR2 is SYDVKM. The CDR3 has 15 amino acids. In assigning cohorts, the study relied on participant-reported clinical history. Before being deemed recovered, Cohort 3 donors had two negative PCRs, clearance, or symptom resolution. The specimen was PBMCs or T cells enriched from blood (not recorded which). The chain couples TRBV28 to TRBJ2-2; no firm D call. The origin of this receptor is a woman aged 50 to 60 who had recovered from COVID-19. The CDR3 sequence is CASGPPFANTGELFF. CDR3 DNA: TGTGCCAGCGGCCCACCCTTCGCGAACACCGGGGAGCTGTTTTTT.